This entry concerns a single T cell receptor beta chain. This specimen belongs to a study of blood T cell repertoires in COVID-19. Study context: Donors in the United States, Italy and Spain gave samples during acute or convalescent COVID-19. The cDNA or gDNA used as material had been derived from T cells, B-cell-depleted T cells, or PBMCs.

Cohort assignment relied on participant-reported clinical history. The recovered donors of Cohort 3 showed two negative PCRs, clearance, or symptom resolution. Germline lookup yields CDR1 LNHNV and CDR2 YYDKDF (reference sequence). The CDR3 totals 14 residues. The V end was cut by 3 bases, the J end by 3 bases, with 9 bases between. Measured with immunoSEQ multiplex PCR; TCRdb has only the in-frame clones, and not every one. The top ten clones hold roughly 7.3% of a sample with over 150,000 clones, more than 85% of them seen once. The sequence derives from a woman aged 50 to 60 who had recovered from COVID-19. This chain uses TRBV15 with TRBJ1-5, with unresolved D. Sequenced input: PBMCs or T cells enriched from blood (not recorded which). The CDR3 loop reads CATSSAGINQPQHF. The CDR3 DNA follows: TGTGCCACCAGCAGTGCGGGGATCAATCAGCCCCAGCATTTT.